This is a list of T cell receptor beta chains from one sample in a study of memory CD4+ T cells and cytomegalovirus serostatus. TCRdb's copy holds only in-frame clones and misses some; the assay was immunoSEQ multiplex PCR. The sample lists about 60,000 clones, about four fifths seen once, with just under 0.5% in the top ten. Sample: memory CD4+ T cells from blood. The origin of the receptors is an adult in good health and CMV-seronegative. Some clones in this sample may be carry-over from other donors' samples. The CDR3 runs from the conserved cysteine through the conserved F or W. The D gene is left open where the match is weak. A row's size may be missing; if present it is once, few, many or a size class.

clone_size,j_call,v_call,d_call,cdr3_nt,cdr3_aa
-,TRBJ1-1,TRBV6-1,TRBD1,TGTGCCAGCAGTGAGGGACAGGGGAACACTGAAGCTTTCTTT,CASSEGQGNTEAFF
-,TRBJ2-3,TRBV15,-,TGTGCCACCAGCAGCGTGCCCGTTGGCAACACAGATACGCAGTATTTT,CATSSVPVGNTDTQYF
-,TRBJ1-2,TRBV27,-,TGTGCCAGCAGTCTGGGGGTCTGGTCGGATGGCTACACCTTC,CASSLGVWSDGYTF
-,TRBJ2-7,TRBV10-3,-,TGTGCCATCAGTGAGTCGCTGGCAGGGGAAAACTCCTACGAGCAGTACTTC,CAISESLAGENSYEQYF
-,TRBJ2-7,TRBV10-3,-,TGTGCCAGCCGGGACCCACAGATCTTAGAGCAGTACTTC,CASRDPQILEQYF
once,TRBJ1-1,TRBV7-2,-,TGTGCCAGCAGCTTACGATCAGGACGGATGAACACTGAAGCTTTCTTT,CASSLRSGRMNTEAFF
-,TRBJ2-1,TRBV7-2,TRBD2,TGTGCCAGCAGCTTAGCGCTGCTAGCGGGAGGGCCGGGTGAGCAGTTCTTC,CASSLALLAGGPGEQFF
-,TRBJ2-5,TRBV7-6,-,TGTGCCAGCAGCTTAGGGGGAGCCCACGGGACCCAGTACTTC,CASSLGGAHGTQYF
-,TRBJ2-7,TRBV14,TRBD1,TGTGCCAGCAGCCAATGGGCAGGGGGCGCCGAGCAGTACTTC,CASSQWAGGAEQYF
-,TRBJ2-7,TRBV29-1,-,TGCAGCGCCCAGGGGAATATTGACGAGCAGTACTTC,CSAQGNIDEQYF
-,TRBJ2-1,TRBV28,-,TGTGCCAGCCTCTCCGGGGGCCTATCCTACAATGAGCAGTTCTTC,CASLSGGLSYNEQFF